This section outlines one T cell receptor (beta chain) sequence together with its context. Reverse transcription of about 0.5 to 1 ug RNA was performed with random hexamers. TCRdb analysed the immunoSEQ multiplex PCR reads with MiXCR anew, one entry per CDR3 protein. The profile shows tens of thousands of distinct CDR3 sequences, just under 95% of them singletons. The CDR3 is 14 amino acids. The germline V gene encodes CDR1 SGDLS and CDR2 YYNGEE. Trimming took 0 bases from V and 10 from J, leaving 14 bases between them. This sample is part of a study of CD8 T cells in Susac syndrome. The chain employs TRBV9 and TRBJ1-5; D may be TRBD1 (5 bases). This receptor was identified in a human donor with Susac syndrome. Sequenced material: CD4+ T cells from PBMCs. The CDR3 nucleotides are TGTGCCAGCAGCGTAGGAGGGCAGGGATCACCCCAGCATTTT. Translation: CASSVGGQGSPQHF.